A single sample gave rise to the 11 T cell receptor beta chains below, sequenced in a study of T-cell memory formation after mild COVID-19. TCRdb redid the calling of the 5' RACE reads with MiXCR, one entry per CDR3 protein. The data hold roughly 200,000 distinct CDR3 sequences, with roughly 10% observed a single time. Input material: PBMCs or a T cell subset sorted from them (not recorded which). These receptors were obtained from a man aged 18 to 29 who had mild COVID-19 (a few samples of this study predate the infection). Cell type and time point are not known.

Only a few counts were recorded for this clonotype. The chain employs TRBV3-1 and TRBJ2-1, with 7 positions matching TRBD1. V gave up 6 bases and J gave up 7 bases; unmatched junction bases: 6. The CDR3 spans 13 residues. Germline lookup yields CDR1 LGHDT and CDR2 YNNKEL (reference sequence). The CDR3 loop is CASRSQGTNEQFF. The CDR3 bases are TGTGCCAGCAGATCACAGGGGACGAATGAGCAGTTCTTC.

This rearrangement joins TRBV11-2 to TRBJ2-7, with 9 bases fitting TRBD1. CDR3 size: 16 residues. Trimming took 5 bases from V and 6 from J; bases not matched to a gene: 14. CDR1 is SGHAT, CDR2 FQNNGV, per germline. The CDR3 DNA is TGTGCCAGCAGCCCTATACCGGGACAGGGACCGCGCGAGCAGTACTTC. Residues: CASSPIPGQGPREQYF.

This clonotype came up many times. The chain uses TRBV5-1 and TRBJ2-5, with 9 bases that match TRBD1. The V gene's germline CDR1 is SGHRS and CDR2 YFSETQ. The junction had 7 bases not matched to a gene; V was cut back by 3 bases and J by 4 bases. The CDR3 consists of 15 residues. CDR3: CASSYGTGLGETQYF. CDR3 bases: TGCGCCAGCAGCTACGGGACAGGGCTTGGAGAGACCCAGTACTTC.

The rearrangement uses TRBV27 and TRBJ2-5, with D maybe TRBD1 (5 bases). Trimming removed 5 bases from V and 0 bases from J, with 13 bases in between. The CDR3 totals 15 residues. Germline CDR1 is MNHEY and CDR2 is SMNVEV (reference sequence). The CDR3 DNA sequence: TGTGCCAGCAGTAAAACAGGAACGTACCAAGAGACCCAGTACTTC. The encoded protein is CASSKTGTYQETQYF.

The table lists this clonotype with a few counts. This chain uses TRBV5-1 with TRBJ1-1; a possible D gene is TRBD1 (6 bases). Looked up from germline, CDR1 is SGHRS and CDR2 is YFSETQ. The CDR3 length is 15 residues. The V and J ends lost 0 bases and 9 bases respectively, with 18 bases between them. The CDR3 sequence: CASSLEPGVGYQAFF. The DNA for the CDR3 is TGCGCCAGCAGCTTGGAACCAGGGGTGGGTTACCAAGCTTTCTTT.

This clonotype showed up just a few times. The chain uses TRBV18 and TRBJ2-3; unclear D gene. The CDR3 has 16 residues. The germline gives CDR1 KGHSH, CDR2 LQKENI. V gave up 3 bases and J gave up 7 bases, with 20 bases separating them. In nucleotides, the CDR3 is TGTGCCAGCTCACCTAGCACGGCAGGTGGAGTGAATACGCAGTATTTT. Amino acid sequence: CASSPSTAGGVNTQYF.

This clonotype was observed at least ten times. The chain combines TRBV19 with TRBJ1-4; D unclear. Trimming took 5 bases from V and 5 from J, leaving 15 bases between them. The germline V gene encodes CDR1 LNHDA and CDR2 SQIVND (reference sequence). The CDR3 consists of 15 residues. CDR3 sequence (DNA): TGTGCCAGTAGTGCAAGAAGGAACCAAAATGAAAAACTGTTTTTT. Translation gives CASSARRNQNEKLFF. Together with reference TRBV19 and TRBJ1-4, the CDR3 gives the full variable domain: DGGITQSPKYLFRKEGQNVTLSCEQNLNHDAMYWYRQDPGQGLRLIYYSQIVNDFQKGDIAEGYSVSREKKESFPLTVTSAQKNPTAFYLCASSARRNQNEKLFFGSGTQLSVL.

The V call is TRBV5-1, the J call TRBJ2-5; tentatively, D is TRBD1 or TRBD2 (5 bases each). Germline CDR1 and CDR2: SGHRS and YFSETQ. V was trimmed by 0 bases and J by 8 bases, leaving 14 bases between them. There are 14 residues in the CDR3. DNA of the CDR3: TGCGCCAGCAGCTTGGAGGGACCGTATCTTACCCAGTACTTC. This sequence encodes CASSLEGPYLTQYF.

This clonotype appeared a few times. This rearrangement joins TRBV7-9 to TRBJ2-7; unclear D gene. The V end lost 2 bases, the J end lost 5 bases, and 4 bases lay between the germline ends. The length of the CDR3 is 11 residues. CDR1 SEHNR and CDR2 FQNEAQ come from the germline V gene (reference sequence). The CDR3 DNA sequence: TGTGCCAGCAGCTTATTCAACGAGCAGTACTTC. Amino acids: CASSLFNEQYF.

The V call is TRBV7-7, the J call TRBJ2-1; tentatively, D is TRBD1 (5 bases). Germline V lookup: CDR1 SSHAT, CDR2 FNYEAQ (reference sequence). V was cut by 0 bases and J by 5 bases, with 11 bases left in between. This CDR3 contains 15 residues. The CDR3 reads CASSLARTIHNEQFF. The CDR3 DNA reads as TGTGCCAGCAGCTTAGCTCGGACAATTCACAATGAGCAGTTCTTC.

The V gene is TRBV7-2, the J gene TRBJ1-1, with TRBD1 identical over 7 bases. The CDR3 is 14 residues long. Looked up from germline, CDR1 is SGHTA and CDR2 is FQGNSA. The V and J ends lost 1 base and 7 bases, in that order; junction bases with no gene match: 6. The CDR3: CASSLVQGMGEAFF. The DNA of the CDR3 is TGTGCCAGCAGCTTAGTACAGGGGATGGGTGAAGCTTTCTTT. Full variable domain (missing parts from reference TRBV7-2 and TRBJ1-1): GAGVSQSPSNKVTEKGKDVELRCDPISGHTALYWYRQSLGQGLEFLIYFQGNSAPDKSGLPSDRFSAERTGGSVSTLTIQRTQQEDSAVYLCASSLVQGMGEAFFGQGTRLTVV.